The subject of this entry is one TCR beta chain. The sample is drawn from a study of CD8 T cells in Susac syndrome. V was shortened by 9 bases and J by 9 bases, with 20 bases between the two germline ends. This CDR3 comprises 13 residues. Germline V gene data show CDR1 as KGHDR and CDR2 as SFDVKD. Reverse transcription of roughly 0.5 to 1 ug RNA used random hexamers. Amplification of the TCR beta CDR3 was carried out by immunoSEQ multiplex PCR, which spanned a total of 54 Vbeta and 13 Jbeta segments. One entry per CDR3 protein, called by TCRdb with MiXCR from the immunoSEQ multiplex PCR reads. The table records about 400,000 distinct CDR3 sequences, around 85% of them present only once. In the multiple sclerosis control group, patients were treatment-naive and had stable or active relapsing-remitting disease. Negative isolation was applied to CD8+ and CD4+ T cells, and FACS enrichment was applied to TEMRA cells.

The genes are TRBV24-1 and TRBJ2-7; a weak D match, TRBD2 (5 bases). The sample consisted of CD8+ T cells from PBMCs. The TCR sequence derives from a human donor with multiple sclerosis. The chain's CDR3 is CATHRLGQRRQYF. The CDR3 DNA sequence: TGTGCCACCCATCGGCTCGGGCAGCGGCGGCAGTACTTC.